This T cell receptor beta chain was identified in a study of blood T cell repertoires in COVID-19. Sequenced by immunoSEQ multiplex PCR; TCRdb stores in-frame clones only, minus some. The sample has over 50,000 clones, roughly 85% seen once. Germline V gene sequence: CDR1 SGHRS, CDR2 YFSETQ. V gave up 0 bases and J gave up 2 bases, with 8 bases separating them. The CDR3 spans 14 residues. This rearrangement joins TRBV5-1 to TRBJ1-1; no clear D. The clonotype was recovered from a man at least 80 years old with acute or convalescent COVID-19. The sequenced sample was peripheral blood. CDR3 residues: CASSLGSRNTEAFF. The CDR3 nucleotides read TGCGCCAGCAGCTTGGGGTCCAGAAACACTGAAGCTTTCTTT.